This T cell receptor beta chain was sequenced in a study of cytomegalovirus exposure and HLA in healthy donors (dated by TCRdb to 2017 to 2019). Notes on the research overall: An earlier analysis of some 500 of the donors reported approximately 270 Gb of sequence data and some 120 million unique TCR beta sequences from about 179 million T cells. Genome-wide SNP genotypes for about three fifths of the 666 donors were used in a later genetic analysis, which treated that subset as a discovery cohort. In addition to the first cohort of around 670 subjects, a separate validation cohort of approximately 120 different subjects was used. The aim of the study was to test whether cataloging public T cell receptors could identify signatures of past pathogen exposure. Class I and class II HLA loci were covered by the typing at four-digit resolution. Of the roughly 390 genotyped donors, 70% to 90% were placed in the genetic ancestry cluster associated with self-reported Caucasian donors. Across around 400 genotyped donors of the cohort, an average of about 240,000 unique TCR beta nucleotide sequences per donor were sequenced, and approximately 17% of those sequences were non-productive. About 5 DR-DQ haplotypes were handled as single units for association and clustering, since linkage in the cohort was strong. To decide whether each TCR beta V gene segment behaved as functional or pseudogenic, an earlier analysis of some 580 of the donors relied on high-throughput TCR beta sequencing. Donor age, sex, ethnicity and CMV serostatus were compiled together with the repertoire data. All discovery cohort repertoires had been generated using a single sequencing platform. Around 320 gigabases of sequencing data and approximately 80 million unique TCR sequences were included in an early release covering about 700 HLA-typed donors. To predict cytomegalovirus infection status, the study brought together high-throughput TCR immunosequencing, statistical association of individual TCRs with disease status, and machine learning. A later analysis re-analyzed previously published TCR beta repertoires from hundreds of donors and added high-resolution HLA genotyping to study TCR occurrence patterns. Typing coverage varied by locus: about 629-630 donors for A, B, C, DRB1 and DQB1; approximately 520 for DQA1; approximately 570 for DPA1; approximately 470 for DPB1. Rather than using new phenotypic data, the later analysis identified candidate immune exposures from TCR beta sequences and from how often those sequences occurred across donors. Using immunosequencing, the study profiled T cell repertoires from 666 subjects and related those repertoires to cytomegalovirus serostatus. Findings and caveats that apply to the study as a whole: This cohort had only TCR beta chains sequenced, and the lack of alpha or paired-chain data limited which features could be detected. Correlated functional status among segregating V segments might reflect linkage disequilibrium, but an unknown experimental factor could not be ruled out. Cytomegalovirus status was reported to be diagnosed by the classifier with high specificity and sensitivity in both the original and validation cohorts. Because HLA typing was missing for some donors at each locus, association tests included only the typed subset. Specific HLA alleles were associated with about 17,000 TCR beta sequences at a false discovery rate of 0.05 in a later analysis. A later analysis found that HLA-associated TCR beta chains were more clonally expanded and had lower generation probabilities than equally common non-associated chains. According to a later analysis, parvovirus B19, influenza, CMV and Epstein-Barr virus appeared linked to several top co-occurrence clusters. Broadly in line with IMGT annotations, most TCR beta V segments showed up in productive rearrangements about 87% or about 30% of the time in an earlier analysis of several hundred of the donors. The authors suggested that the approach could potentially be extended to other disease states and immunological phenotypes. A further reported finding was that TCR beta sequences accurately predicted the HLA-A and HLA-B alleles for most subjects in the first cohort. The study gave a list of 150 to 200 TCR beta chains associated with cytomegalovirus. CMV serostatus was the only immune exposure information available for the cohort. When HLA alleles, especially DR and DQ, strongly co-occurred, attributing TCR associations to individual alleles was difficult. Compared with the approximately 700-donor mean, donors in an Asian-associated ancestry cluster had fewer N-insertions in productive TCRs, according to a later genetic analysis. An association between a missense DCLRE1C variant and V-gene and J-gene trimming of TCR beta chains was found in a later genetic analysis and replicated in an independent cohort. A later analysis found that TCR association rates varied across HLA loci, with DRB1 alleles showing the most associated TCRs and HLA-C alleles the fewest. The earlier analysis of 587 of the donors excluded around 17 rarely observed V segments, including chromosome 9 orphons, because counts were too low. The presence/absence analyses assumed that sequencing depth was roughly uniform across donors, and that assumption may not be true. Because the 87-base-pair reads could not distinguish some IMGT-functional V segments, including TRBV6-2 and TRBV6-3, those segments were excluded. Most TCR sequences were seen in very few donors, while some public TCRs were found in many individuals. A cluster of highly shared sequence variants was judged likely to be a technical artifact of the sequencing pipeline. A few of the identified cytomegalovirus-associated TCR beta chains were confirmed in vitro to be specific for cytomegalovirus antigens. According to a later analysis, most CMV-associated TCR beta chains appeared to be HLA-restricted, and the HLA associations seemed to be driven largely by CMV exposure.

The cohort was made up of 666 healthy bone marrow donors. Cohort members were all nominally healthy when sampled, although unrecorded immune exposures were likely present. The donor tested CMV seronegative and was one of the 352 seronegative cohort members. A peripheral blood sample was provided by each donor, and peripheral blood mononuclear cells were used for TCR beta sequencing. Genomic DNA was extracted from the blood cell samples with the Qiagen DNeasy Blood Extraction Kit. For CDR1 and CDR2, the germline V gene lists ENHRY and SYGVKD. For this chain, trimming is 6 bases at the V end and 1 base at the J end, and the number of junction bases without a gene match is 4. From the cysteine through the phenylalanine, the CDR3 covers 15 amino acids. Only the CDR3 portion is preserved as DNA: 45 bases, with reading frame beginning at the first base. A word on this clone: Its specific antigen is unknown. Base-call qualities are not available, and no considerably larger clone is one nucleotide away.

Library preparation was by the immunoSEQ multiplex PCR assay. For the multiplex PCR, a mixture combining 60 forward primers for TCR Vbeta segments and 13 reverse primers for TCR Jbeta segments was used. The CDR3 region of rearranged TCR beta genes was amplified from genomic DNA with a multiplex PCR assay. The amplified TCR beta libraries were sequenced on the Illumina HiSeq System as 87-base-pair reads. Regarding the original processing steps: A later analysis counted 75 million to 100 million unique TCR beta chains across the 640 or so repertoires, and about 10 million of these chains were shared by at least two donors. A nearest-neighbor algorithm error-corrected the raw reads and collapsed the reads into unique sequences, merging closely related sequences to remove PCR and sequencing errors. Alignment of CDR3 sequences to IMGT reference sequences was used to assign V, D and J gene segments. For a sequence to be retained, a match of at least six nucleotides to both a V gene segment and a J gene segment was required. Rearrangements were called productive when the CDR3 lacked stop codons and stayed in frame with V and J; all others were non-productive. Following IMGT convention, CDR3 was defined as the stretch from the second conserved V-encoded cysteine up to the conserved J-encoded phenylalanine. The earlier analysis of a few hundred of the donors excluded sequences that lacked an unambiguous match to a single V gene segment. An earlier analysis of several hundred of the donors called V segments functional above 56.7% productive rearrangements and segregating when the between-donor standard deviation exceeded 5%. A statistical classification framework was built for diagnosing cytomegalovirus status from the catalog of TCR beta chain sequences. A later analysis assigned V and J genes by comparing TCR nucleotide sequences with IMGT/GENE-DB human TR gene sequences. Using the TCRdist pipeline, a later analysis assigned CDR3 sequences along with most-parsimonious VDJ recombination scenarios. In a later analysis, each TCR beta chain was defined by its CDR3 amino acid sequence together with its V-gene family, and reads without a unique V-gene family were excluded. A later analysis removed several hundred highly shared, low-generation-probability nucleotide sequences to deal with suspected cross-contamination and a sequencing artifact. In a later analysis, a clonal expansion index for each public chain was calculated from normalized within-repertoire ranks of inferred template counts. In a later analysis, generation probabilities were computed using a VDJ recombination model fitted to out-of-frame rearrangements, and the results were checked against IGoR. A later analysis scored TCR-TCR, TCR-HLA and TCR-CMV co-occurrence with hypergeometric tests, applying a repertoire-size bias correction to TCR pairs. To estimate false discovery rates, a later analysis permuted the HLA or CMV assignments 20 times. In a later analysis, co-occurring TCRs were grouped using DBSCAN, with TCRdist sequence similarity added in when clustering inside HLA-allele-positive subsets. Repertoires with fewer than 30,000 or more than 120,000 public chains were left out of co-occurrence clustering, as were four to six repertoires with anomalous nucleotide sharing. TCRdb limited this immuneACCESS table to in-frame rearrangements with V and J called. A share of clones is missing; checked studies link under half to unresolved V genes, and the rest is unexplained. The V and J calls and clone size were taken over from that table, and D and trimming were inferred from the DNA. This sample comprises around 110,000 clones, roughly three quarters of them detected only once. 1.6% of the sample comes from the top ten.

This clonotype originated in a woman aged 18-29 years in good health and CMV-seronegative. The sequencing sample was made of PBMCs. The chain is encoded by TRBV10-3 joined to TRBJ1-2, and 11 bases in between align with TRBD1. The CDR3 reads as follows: CAISPDRGLNYGYTF. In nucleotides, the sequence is TGTGCCATCAGCCCGGACAGGGGGCTTAACTATGGCTACACCTTC.